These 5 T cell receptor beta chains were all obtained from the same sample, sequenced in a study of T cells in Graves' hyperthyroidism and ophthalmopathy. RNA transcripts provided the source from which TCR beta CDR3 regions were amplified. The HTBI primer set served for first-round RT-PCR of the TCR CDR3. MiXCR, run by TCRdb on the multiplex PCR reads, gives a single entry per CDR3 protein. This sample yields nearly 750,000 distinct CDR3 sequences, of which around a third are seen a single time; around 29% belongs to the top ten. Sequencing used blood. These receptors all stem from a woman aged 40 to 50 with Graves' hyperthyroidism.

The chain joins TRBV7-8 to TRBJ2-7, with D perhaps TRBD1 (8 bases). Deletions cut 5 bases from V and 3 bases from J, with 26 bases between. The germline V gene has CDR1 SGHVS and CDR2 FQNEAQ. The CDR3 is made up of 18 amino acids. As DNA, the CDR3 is TGTGCCAGCAGCCCTTACGGTCCGCGGGGGACAGGCGACTACGAGCAGTACTTC. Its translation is CASSPYGPRGTGDYEQYF. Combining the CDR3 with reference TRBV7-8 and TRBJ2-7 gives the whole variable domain GAGVSQSPRYKVAKRGQDVALRCDPISGHVSLFWYQQALGQGPEFLTYFQNEAQLDKSGLPSDRFFAERPEGSVSTLKIQRTQQEDSAVYLCASSPYGPRGTGDYEQYFGPGTRLTVT.

The CDR3 DNA follows: TGTGCCAGCAGGTTCCAGGGAAGCACTGAAGCTTTCTTT. This translates into CASRFQGSTEAFF. The chain combines TRBV12-3 or TRBV12-4 with TRBJ1-1; TRBD1 might be the D (5 bases). V was cut by 6 bases and J by 4 bases, with 12 bases left in between. CDR3 length: 13 amino acids.

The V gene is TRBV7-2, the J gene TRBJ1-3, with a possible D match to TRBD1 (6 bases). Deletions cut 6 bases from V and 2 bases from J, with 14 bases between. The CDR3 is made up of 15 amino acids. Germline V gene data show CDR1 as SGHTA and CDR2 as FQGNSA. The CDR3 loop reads CASRGAGTTGNTIYF. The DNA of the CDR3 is TGTGCCAGCAGGGGAGCCGGGACAACTGGAAACACCATATATTTT.

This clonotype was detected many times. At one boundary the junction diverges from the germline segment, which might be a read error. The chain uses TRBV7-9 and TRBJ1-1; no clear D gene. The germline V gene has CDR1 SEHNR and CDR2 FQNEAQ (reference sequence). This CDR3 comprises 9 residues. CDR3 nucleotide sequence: TGTGCCAGCAGCTTACAGATGGGGTTT. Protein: CASSLQMGF.

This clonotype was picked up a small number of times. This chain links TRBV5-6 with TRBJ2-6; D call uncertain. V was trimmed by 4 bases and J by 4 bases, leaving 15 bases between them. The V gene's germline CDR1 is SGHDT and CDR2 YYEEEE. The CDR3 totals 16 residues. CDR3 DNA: TGTGCCAGCAGCCCGGAGTTGGTATCGGGGGCCAACGTCCTGACTTTC. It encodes CASSPELVSGANVLTF.